This T cell receptor (beta chain) comes out of a study of shared clonotypes between healthy human individuals. For every subset, genomic DNA was evenly distributed across several immunoSEQ plates. Sorted-subset replicate PCR reactions contained approximately 190 ng DNA, corresponding to approximately 30,000 T cell genomes. Data came from immunoSEQ multiplex PCR; TCRdb stores just in-frame clones and leaves some out. The sample consists of just over 2,000,000 clones, about 95% of them appearing once. In the naive CD8 group, cells lacked CD45RO and were positively selected for CCR7, so terminally differentiated effector memory CD45RA+ cells were left out. Of note for this clone: Its antigen remains unknown. Within the sample, other DNA sequences also encode this same CDR3.

Study-wide points: Memory subsets had estimated richness that was generally smaller than that of naive subsets. In contrast to clonotypes shared by all four donors, non-shared clonotypes had lower generation probabilities.

The CDR3 covers 16 residues. With V trimmed by 5 bases and J by 3 bases, 10 bases remained unmatched. Germline CDR1 is MGHRA and CDR2 is YSYEKL. Sequencing used naive CD8+ T cells sorted from blood. The chain couples TRBV4-1 to TRBJ2-7, with 10 nucleotides matching TRBD2. This TCR came from a man aged 18 to 35 in good health. In DNA, the CDR3 is TGCGCCAGCAGCGAAACCTTAGCGGGGGGTGGCTACGAGCAGTACTTC. Protein: CASSETLAGGGYEQYF.